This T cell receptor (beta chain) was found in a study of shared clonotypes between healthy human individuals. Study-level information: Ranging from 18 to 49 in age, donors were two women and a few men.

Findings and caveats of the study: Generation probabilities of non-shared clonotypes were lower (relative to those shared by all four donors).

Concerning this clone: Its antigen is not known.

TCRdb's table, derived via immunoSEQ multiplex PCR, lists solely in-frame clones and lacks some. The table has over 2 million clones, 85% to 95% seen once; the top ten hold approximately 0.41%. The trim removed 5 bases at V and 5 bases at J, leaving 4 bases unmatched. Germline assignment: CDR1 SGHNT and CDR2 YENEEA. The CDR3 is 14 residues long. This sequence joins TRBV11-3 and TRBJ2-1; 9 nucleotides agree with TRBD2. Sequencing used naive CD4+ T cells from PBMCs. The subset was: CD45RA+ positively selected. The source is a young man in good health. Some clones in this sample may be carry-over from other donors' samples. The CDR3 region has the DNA TGTGCCAGCAGCGGGCGGGAGGGAAACAATGAGCAGTTCTTC. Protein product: CASSGREGNNEQFF. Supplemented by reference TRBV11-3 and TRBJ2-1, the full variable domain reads EAGVVQSPRYKIIEKKQPVAFWCNPISGHNTLYWYLQNLGQGPELLIRYENEEAVDDSQLPKDRFSAERLKGVDSTLKIQPAELGDSAVYLCASSGREGNNEQFFGPGTRLTVL.